Below are 25 T cell receptor beta chains sequenced from a single sample in a study of PD-1 blockade in classical Hodgkin lymphoma. Sequencing was performed with immunoSEQ multiplex PCR; in TCRdb, only in-frame clones are kept and a portion is missing. The data contain roughly 21,000 clones, around 87% of them singletons. Time point denoted: newly diagnosed, previously untreated cHL patient sample. Isolation of CD8+ T cells from thawed PBMCs used magnetic negative selection. Sequencing was carried out using CD8+ T cells from blood. Every receptor here comes from a human donor with classical Hodgkin lymphoma.

This chain links TRBV7-2 with TRBJ2-2; no definite D call. V lost 3 bases and J 5 bases, leaving 7 bases between the germline ends. The CDR3 contains 13 residues. Germline CDR1 is SGHTA and CDR2 is FQGNSA. In nucleotides, the CDR3 is TGTGCCAGCAGCTTCAGATCGACCGGGGAGCTGTTTTTT. Encoded protein: CASSFRSTGELFF.

This chain joins TRBV27 and TRBJ2-7; maybe TRBD2 (6 bases). Trimming stripped 4 bases from V and 6 bases from J, with 10 bases between. Germline values: CDR1 MNHEY, CDR2 SMNVEV (reference sequence). The CDR3 runs 12 residues. CDR3 in DNA: TGTGCCAGCAGTTGGAGCGGGCGCGAGCAGTACTTC. This codes for CASSWSGREQYF.

This CDR3 reads CASSPTGILDGYTF. CDR3 in DNA: TGTGCCAGCAGCCCGACAGGGATTTTGGATGGCTACACCTTC. This chain uses TRBV9 with TRBJ1-2; 7 bases map to TRBD1. The CDR3 runs to 14 residues. Germline CDR1 reads SGDLS; CDR2 reads YYNGEE. V lost 4 bases to trimming and J lost 6 bases; unmatched junction nucleotides: 9.

This rearrangement joins TRBV6-5 to TRBJ2-1, with unresolved D. Trimming cost V 2 bases and J 2 bases, with 4 bases left between them. This CDR3 is built from 13 residues. In germline, CDR1 is MNHEY, CDR2 SVGAGI. The CDR3 sequence is CASSYLPYNEQFF. CDR3 DNA: TGTGCCAGCAGTTACCTCCCCTACAATGAGCAGTTCTTC.

The chain employs TRBV5-5 and TRBJ2-1, with a weak D call TRBD1 (6 bases). The CDR3 has 20 residues. In germline, CDR1 is SGHKS, CDR2 YYEKEE (reference sequence). Trimming left V 3 bases short and J 0 bases short, with 25 bases between. CDR3 nucleotide sequence: TGTGCCAGCAGCTGGGCCCTCACATTAAACAGGGCAACCTCCTACAATGAGCAGTTCTTC. Its translation is CASSWALTLNRATSYNEQFF.

J is TRBJ2-7 and V is TRBV7-9; D uncertain. The CDR3 has 15 residues. V dropped 5 bases and J dropped 1 base, with 15 bases sitting between them. CDR1 is SEHNR and CDR2 is FQNEAQ in the germline V gene (reference sequence). CDR3 protein: CASSLETPKSYEQYF. CDR3 in DNA: TGTGCCAGCAGCCTGGAGACTCCCAAATCCTACGAGCAGTACTTC.

Concerning this clone: Within the sample, other DNA sequences also encode this same CDR3. J is TRBJ2-1 and V is TRBV4-1; D not certain. CDR3 length: 12 residues. In germline, CDR1 is MGHRA, CDR2 YSYEKL. Between the trimmed V and J ends, which lost 0 bases and 8 bases, there was a span of 5 bases. The CDR3 DNA reads as TGCGCCAGCAGCCAAGACCGGGATGAGCAGTTCTTC. Its translation is CASSQDRDEQFF.

The rearrangement uses TRBV27 and TRBJ2-5; 7 positions agree with TRBD1. The V gene's germline CDR1 is MNHEY and CDR2 SMNVEV (reference sequence). The V segment lost 7 bases and the J segment 5 bases; nucleotides outside the gene matches: 7. The CDR3 contains 13 residues. CDR3 amino acids: CASTPTGDETQYF. CDR3 bases: TGTGCCAGCACTCCTACAGGGGACGAGACCCAGTACTTC.

The CDR3 reads CASSRGQGPYEQYF. CDR3 DNA: TGTGCCAGCTCACGAGGACAGGGCCCCTACGAGCAGTACTTC. The rearrangement uses TRBV18 and TRBJ2-7; the match to TRBD1 covers 8 bases. With V trimmed by 4 bases and J by 2 bases, 4 bases remained unmatched. Germline-derived CDR1 and CDR2 are KGHSH and LQKENI. This CDR3 has 14 amino acids.

The rearrangement uses TRBV27 and TRBJ2-5, with 8 bases matching TRBD1. This CDR3 comprises 21 residues. Germline assignment: CDR1 MNHEY and CDR2 SMNVEV (reference sequence). The V gene end was trimmed by 0 bases and the J gene end by 4 bases; junction bases not matched to a gene: 22. The CDR3 region is CASSLSGPYVRDRLGGETQYF. CDR3 in DNA: TGTGCCAGCAGTTTATCGGGACCCTACGTCAGGGACAGGCTTGGAGGAGAGACCCAGTACTTC.

The chain combines TRBV19 with TRBJ1-2; 8 nucleotides agree with TRBD1. From germline, CDR1 is LNHDA and CDR2 SQIVND (reference sequence). Germline trimming cut 5 bases from V and 2 bases from J; bases unmatched to any gene: 7. The CDR3 spans 15 residues. CDR3 in DNA: TGTGCCAGTAGTCCGGACGGACAGGGAAACTATGGCTACACCTTC. The encoded protein is CASSPDGQGNYGYTF.

The rearrangement uses TRBV19 and TRBJ2-7; maybe TRBD2 (5 bases). The CDR3 extends over 15 amino acids. V lost 3 bases to trimming and J lost 2 bases, with 14 bases between them. In germline, CDR1 is LNHDA, CDR2 SQIVND (reference sequence). CDR3 bases: TGTGCCAGTAGTATCTCTCGAGGGAGTCCCTACGAGCAGTACTTC. Amino acid sequence: CASSISRGSPYEQYF.

The chain links TRBV5-4 to TRBJ1-1; 7 bases are shared with TRBD1. This CDR3 contains 14 residues. CDR1 is SGHNT, CDR2 YYREEE, per germline (reference sequence). V lost 4 bases, J lost 1 base, and 4 bases stayed unmatched. CDR3 in amino acids: CASSAQGENTEAFF. The CDR3 DNA sequence: TGTGCCAGCAGCGCCCAGGGGGAGAACACTGAAGCTTTCTTT.

The rearrangement joins TRBV7-6 to TRBJ2-5, with 9 bases fitting TRBD1. The V and J ends lost 1 base and 1 base, in that order; junction bases with no gene match: 4. The CDR3 has 16 residues. Germline values: CDR1 SGHVS, CDR2 FNYEAQ. The CDR3 spells CASSLVGQGFQETQYF. CDR3 DNA sequence: TGTGCCAGCAGCTTAGTGGGACAGGGATTCCAAGAGACCCAGTACTTC. The whole variable domain, remainder taken from reference TRBV7-6 and TRBJ2-5, is GAGVSQSPRYKVTKRGQDVALRCDPISGHVSLYWYRQALGQGPEFLTYFNYEAQQDKSGLPNDRFSAERPEGSISTLTIQRTEQRDSAMYRCASSLVGQGFQETQYFGPGTRLLVL.

The chain has TRBV28 and TRBJ1-1, with D possibly being TRBD1 (5 bases). Trimming took 6 bases from V and 1 from J, leaving 9 bases between them. Germline V gives CDR1 MDHEN, CDR2 SYDVKM. The CDR3 runs 13 residues. The CDR3: CASRGDRNTEAFF. The DNA of the CDR3 is TGTGCCAGCAGGGGAGACAGGAACACTGAAGCTTTCTTT. The full variable domain, with the rest looked up from reference TRBV28 and TRBJ1-1, is DVKVTQSSRYLVKRTGEKVFLECVQDMDHENMFWYRQDPGLGLRLIYFSYDVKMKEKGDIPEGYSVSREKKERFSLILESASTNQTSMYLCASRGDRNTEAFFGQGTRLTVV.

The chain combines TRBV7-8 with TRBJ2-1, with 7 bases lining up with TRBD2. This CDR3 is 14 amino acids long. Losses at the gene ends were 5 bases for V and 9 bases for J; bases not matched to a gene: 10. From germline, CDR1 is SGHVS and CDR2 FQNEAQ. CDR3 DNA: TGTGCCAGCAGCGAGACTAGCTGGGCTACTGAGCAGTTCTTC. Protein: CASSETSWATEQFF.

This clone is large by share. The V and J genes are TRBV28 and TRBJ1-2, with 7 nucleotides matching TRBD1. The CDR3 consists of 15 residues. Germline trimming cut 4 bases from V and 3 bases from J; bases unmatched to any gene: 8. Germline assignment: CDR1 MDHEN and CDR2 SYDVKM. DNA of the CDR3: TGTGCCAGCAGTTCCCCCCCGACAGGGCACTATGGCTACACCTTC. It specifies CASSSPPTGHYGYTF.

The CDR3 loop reads CASSPYSGETQYF. The CDR3 bases are TGCGCCAGCAGCCCATATTCGGGGGAGACCCAGTACTTC. The rearrangement links TRBV4-1 to TRBJ2-5, with D tentatively TRBD2 (5 bases). This CDR3 region has 13 residues. Trimming cost V 4 bases and J 5 bases, with 11 bases left between them. CDR1 and CDR2 from the germline V gene are MGHRA and YSYEKL.

The rearrangement uses TRBV15 and TRBJ1-1, with a weak D call TRBD1 (6 bases). The CDR3 runs to 14 residues. Germline CDR1 and CDR2: LNHNV and YYDKDF (reference sequence). V dropped 1 base and J dropped 2 bases, with 8 bases sitting between them. The CDR3 region has the DNA TGTGCCACCAGCAGAGCAGGGGACAACACTGAAGCTTTCTTT. Protein sequence: CATSRAGDNTEAFF.

The gene calls are TRBV5-1 and TRBJ2-7; TRBD2 matches 13 bases. The ends lost 4 bases at V and 6 bases at J; junction bases unmatched: 7. The CDR3 sequence is 15 residues long. Germline values: CDR1 SGHRS, CDR2 YFSETQ. The CDR3 protein is CASSGGTSGVSEQYF. The CDR3 DNA reads TGCGCCAGCAGCGGGGGGACTAGCGGGGTAAGCGAGCAGTACTTC. The full variable domain, completed using reference TRBV5-1 and TRBJ2-7, is KAGVTQTPRYLIKTRGQQVTLSCSPISGHRSVSWYQQTPGQGLQFLFEYFSETQRNKGNFPGRFSGRQFSNSRSEMNVSTLELGDSALYLCASSGGTSGVSEQYFGPGTRLTVT.

This sequence joins TRBV6-6 and TRBJ2-7, with D perhaps given as TRBD1 or TRBD2 (5 bases each). The germline CDR1 and CDR2 sequences are MNHNY and SVGAGI (reference sequence). CDR3 length equals 13 residues. V lost 6 bases and J 2 bases, leaving 11 bases between the germline ends. The CDR3, as DNA: TGTGCCAGCAGCGGGACGGAACCCTACGAGCAGTACTTC. It is translated as CASSGTEPYEQYF.

The chain combines TRBV7-9 with TRBJ2-1, with a possible D match to TRBD1 (6 bases). CDR3 length equals 15 residues. CDR1 and CDR2 (germline): SEHNR, FQNEAQ (reference sequence). V was clipped by 5 bases and J by 1 base, with 12 bases between them. The CDR3 sequence is CASSPGRGSYNEQFF. The CDR3 DNA sequence: TGTGCCAGCAGCCCTGGTAGGGGGTCCTACAATGAGCAGTTCTTC.

V gene TRBV4-3 combines with J gene TRBJ2-5; 11 positions match TRBD1. J gave up 4 bases and V 0 bases, and 4 bases lay outside the gene matches. This CDR3 is built from 16 residues. Germline V gene sequence: CDR1 LGHNA, CDR2 YSLEER. The CDR3 DNA reads TGCGCCAGCAGCCAAGATTGGACAGGGGGCTTAGAGACCCAGTACTTC. It specifies CASSQDWTGGLETQYF.

The chain recombines TRBV2 with TRBJ1-5; D unclear. The germline V gene has CDR1 SNHLY and CDR2 FYNNEI. Trimming left V 6 bases short and J 4 bases short, with 16 bases between. The CDR3 runs to 15 residues. The CDR3 sequence: CASRNRTVLNQPQHF. The CDR3, as DNA: TGTGCCAGCAGAAACCGGACGGTCCTAAATCAGCCCCAGCATTTT.

The gene calls are TRBV5-6 and TRBJ1-2; unclear D gene. Germline loops: CDR1 SGHDT, CDR2 YYEEEE. The CDR3 length is 14 residues. V was trimmed by 0 bases and J by 7 bases, leaving 13 bases between them. The CDR3 here is CASSLEPPRGGYTF. The CDR3 coding sequence is TGTGCCAGCAGCTTGGAACCCCCCCGGGGTGGCTACACCTTC.